The present TCR beta chain was sequenced within a study of regulatory dendritic cells for organ transplantation. V trimming: 6 bases; J trimming: 0 bases; junction bases outside the gene matches: 9. Germline V CDR1 and CDR2: SGHTA, FQGNSA. The CDR3 is 17 amino acids. The study's findings and limits: Memory T cells were less diverse than naive, with memory CD8+ most oligoclonal. Memory CD8+ clonal expansion seemed more limited with regulatory than mature dendritic cells.

Comment on this clone: Its specificity is not known.

Profiling relied on immunoSEQ multiplex PCR, and the TCRdb table lists in-frame clones only, not all of them. The sample shows 9,500 to 11,000 clones, 75% of them seen only once. Allogeneic regulatory or mature dendritic cells were co-cultured for more than 4 days with CFSE-labeled sorted T cells at 1:10. The chain links TRBV7-2 to TRBJ2-3, with 10 bases lining up with TRBD2. The sequence was collected from a human donor in good health. The sample taken for sequencing was memory CD4+ T cells from blood cultured with regulatory dendritic cells. Subset noted: CD45RO+ memory T cells. The chain's CDR3 is CASRTQRGGSSTDTQYF. In nucleotides, the CDR3 is TGTGCCAGCAGAACCCAGCGGGGGGGGTCTAGCACAGATACGCAGTATTTT.